A few counts support the clone carrying this TCR beta chain. This CDR3 spans 16 amino acids. Germline V gene data show CDR1 as SGHTA and CDR2 as FQGNSA. V lost 1 base to trimming and J lost 0 bases, with 13 bases between them. The use of a sample-barcoded 5' primer and a J-beta primer mix characterized a second PCR of roughly 6 to 11 cycles. TCRdb re-derived calls from the 5' RACE reads in MiXCR, one entry per CDR3 protein. The sample holds about 540,000 distinct CDR3 sequences, approximately 25% seen once. These data originate in a study of blood T cells in healthy people across ages. Separately, the same data were catalogued under a study of T cells of mothers and their children.

The TCR originated in a boy aged 10-17 years in good health. This chain links TRBV7-2 with TRBJ2-7; possibly TRBD1 or TRBD2 for D (6 bases each). Input material: blood. CDR3 region: CASSLGRGPASYEQYF. For the CDR3, the DNA is TGTGCCAGCAGCTTAGGTCGGGGGCCAGCCTCCTACGAGCAGTACTTC.